Following are 27 T cell receptor beta chains from one sample sequenced in a study of tumor-infiltrating lymphocytes in primary liver carcinoma. Total RNA amounting to 500 ng was the source from which TCR beta cDNA was made with a constant-region primer. Three nested multiplex PCR rounds, a slightly modified ARM-PCR, produced the libraries for TCR beta. Use of TRBV1-TRBV30 forward primers with a C-beta reverse primer characterized the first two PCR rounds, which lasted around 10 cycles each. TCRdb reprocessed the multiplex PCR reads via MiXCR and lists one record per CDR3 protein. Of 60,000 or so distinct CDR3 sequences in the sample, just over 70% were seen once. Unsorted bulk tissue (about 18-30 mg) underwent RNA and DNA co-extraction. Source material: liver tumor tissue from sampling region 2. The subset: tumor region T2, inferior pole. Receptor source: a man in his forties with primary liver carcinoma and hepatitis B virus infection.

The chain carries TRBV4-1 and TRBJ2-7; D possibly matches TRBD1 or TRBD2 (5 bases each). The V and J ends lost 1 base and 4 bases respectively, with 14 bases between them. Germline lookup yields CDR1 MGHRA and CDR2 YSYEKL. The CDR3 is 15 residues long. CDR3 coding DNA: TGCGCCAGCAGCCAAGGTCGGGGCGGAACTTACGAGCAGTACTTC. Its translation: CASSQGRGGTYEQYF.

With regard to this clonotype: A read error may account for a junction end that differs from germline. V gene TRBV5-1 combines with J gene TRBJ2-3; tentative D call: TRBD2 (6 bases). This CDR3 region has 15 residues. Germline V gives CDR1 SGHRS, CDR2 YFSETQ. The DNA for the CDR3 is TGCGCCAGCAGCTTATATCGGGGAGGCACAGATACGAAGTATTTT. Residues: CASSLYRGGTDTKYF.

This clonotype was observed a handful of times. The junction differs from germline at one of its ends, possibly a read error. The rearrangement links TRBV7-8 to TRBJ1-1; the D gene is possibly TRBD1 (5 bases). Germline assignment: CDR1 SGHVS and CDR2 FQNEAQ. This CDR3 is 14 amino acids long. CDR3: CVSSSGQGGTEAFF. In nucleotides, the CDR3 is TGTGTCAGCAGCTCCGGACAAGGAGGGACTGAAGCTTTCTTT.

In regard to this clonotype: At one of its ends the junction is not consistent with the germline gene, which may arise from a read error. This chain joins TRBV5-5 and TRBJ2-1; D may be TRBD1 (6 bases). The germline V gene encodes CDR1 SGHKS and CDR2 YYEKEE (reference sequence). The CDR3 is 15 residues long. This chain's CDR3 is CASSPRQASYNEQFF. In DNA, the CDR3 is TGCGCCAGCAGCCCTCGACAGGCTTCTTACAATGAGCAGTTCTTC. Full variable domain (missing parts from reference TRBV5-5 and TRBJ2-1): DAGVTQSPTHLIKTRGQQVTLRCSPISGHKSVSWYQQVLGQGPQFIFQYYEKEERGRGNFPDRFSARQFPNYSSELNVNALLLGDSALYLCASSPRQASYNEQFFGPGTRLTVL.

To note about this clonotype: The junction departs from the called germline gene at one end, perhaps through a read error. The chain joins TRBV6-6 to TRBJ2-2; TRBD2 agrees at 9 bases. The CDR3 contains 18 residues. Per germline, CDR1 MNHNY and CDR2 SVGAGI (reference sequence). The CDR3 nucleotides are TGTGCCAACAGTTACTCGATTTCTGGACTAGCGAACACCGGAGAGCTGTTTTTT. Its translation: CANSYSISGLANTGELFF.

This clonotype has just a few counts. The chain recombines TRBV29-1 with TRBJ2-3; no definite D call. This CDR3 contains 12 residues. V lost 7 bases and J 2 bases, leaving 10 bases between the germline ends. Germline lookup yields CDR1 SQVTM and CDR2 ANQGSEA. The CDR3 here is CSALPSTDTQYF. Here the CDR3 DNA reads TGCAGCGCCCTGCCATCCACAGATACGCAGTATTTT.

V usage is TRBV6-1 and J usage is TRBJ1-6; a weak D match, TRBD1 (5 bases). V gave up 5 bases and J gave up 14 bases, with 19 bases separating them. In germline, CDR1 is MNHNS, CDR2 SASEGT. This CDR3 has 14 residues. CDR3 sequence (DNA): TGTGCCAGCAGTTACTCGCGGGGACCCCCGTCCCTCCACTTT. Its protein product is CASSYSRGPPSLHF.

CDR3: CAWVRLGISFEQFF. The CDR3 DNA reads TGTGCCTGGGTAAGGTTGGGTATCTCCTTTGAGCAGTTCTTC. The gene calls are TRBV30 and TRBJ2-1; D unclear. This CDR3 has 14 amino acids. In germline, CDR1 is GTSNPN, CDR2 SVGIG (reference sequence). Trimming stripped 5 bases from V and 9 bases from J, with 20 bases between.

As to this clonotype: A junction boundary mismatches the germline segment, possibly from a read error. J is TRBJ2-1 and V is TRBV4-3; D gene uncertain. The germline V gene encodes CDR1 LGHNA and CDR2 YSLEER. The CDR3 is made up of 16 amino acids. Here the CDR3 reads CASNQDRVDTYNEQFF. The CDR3 DNA is TGTGCCAGCAACCAAGATAGGGTAGACACCTACAATGAGCAGTTCTTC.

About this clonotype itself: One end of the junction does not line up with germline, which may come from a read error. V usage is TRBV5-1 and J usage is TRBJ1-2; D unclear. The germline gives CDR1 SGHRS, CDR2 YFSETQ. CDR3 size: 13 residues. The CDR3 nucleotides are TGCGTCTGCAGTTCGACCAACGCTATCGGCTACACATTC. Translating it yields CVCSSTNAIGYTF.

In regard to this clonotype: One base away lies a much larger clone, so this may be a sequencing read error. The chain carries TRBV25-1 and TRBJ2-1, with 11 nucleotides matching TRBD2. CDR3 length equals 15 residues. CDR1 and CDR2 (germline): MGHDK, SYGVNS. This CDR3 is CASLSGTSGSHEHFF. For the CDR3, the DNA is TGTGCCAGCCTATCGGGAACTAGCGGGAGTCATGAGCACTTCTTC.

About this clonotype itself: Being one base from a much bigger clone, this may be a read error. The gene calls are TRBV11-2 and TRBJ2-2, with D unclear. V gave up 5 bases and J gave up 9 bases, with 13 bases separating them. Looked up from germline, CDR1 is SGHAT and CDR2 is FQNNGV. The CDR3 consists of 13 residues. The CDR3, as DNA: TGTGCCAGCAGCCAAGGTGTGGCCTGGGAGCTGTTTTTT. It encodes CASSQGVAWELFF.

This clonotype was observed a few times. A junction end diverges from the germline sequence, so it may reflect a read error. This chain connects TRBV7-8 to TRBJ1-2, with 9 bases identical to TRBD1. From germline, CDR1 is SGHVS and CDR2 FQNEAQ. CDR3 size: 16 residues. CDR3 sequence reads: CASSQNLGTGTYGYAF. The CDR3 region has the DNA TGTGCCAGCAGCCAAAACCTGGGGACAGGGACTTATGGCTACGCCTTC.

The sample holds many counts of this clonotype. CDR3: CASSHAGGQGNNEQFF. The CDR3 coding sequence is TGTGCCAGCAGCCACGCCGGGGGACAGGGGAACAATGAGCAGTTCTTC. This chain joins TRBV4-2 and TRBJ2-1; 10 bases map to TRBD1. V lost 3 bases, J lost 5 bases, and 7 bases stayed unmatched. Germline V gene sequence: CDR1 LGHNA, CDR2 YNFKEQ. The CDR3 is 16 amino acids.

Worth noting for this clonotype: At one end the junction does not follow the germline gene, possibly because of a read error. The J gene is TRBJ2-1, the V gene TRBV4-1; 11 positions agree with TRBD2. CDR1 is MGHRA and CDR2 is YSYEKL in the germline V gene. The CDR3 has 15 residues. CDR3 sequence reads: CASSRTSGPFNEQLF. The CDR3 DNA is TGCGCCAGCAGCCGGACTAGCGGGCCCTTCAATGAGCAGTTATTC.

The genes are TRBV11-2 and TRBJ2-3; D gene uncertain. Germline-derived CDR1 and CDR2 are SGHAT and FQNNGV. CDR3 size: 14 residues. V was cut by 0 bases and J by 10 bases, with 14 bases left in between. The CDR3 bases are TGTGCCAGCAGCTTAGAACTTTACATTGATGCGCAGTATTTT. Protein sequence: CASSLELYIDAQYF.

This clonotype appeared a single time. Its ends do not fully match the called genes, so a read error is possible. This chain connects TRBV7-9 to TRBJ2-3; 14 bases align to TRBD2. The CDR3 sequence is 17 residues long. Germline-derived CDR1 and CDR2 are SEHNR and FQNEAQ (reference sequence). CDR3 sequence reads: CASSLAGLAGEGDTQYF. The CDR3 DNA reads TGTGCCAGTAGCTTAGCGGGACTAGCGGGAGAAGGAGATACGCAGTATTTT.

In regard to this clonotype: This clone may be a read error of a much larger clone one base away. The chain couples TRBV4-3 to TRBJ2-1; D call uncertain. Germline V CDR1 and CDR2: LGHNA, YSLEER. The length of the CDR3 is 16 residues. V was cut by 2 bases and J by 5 bases, with 16 bases left in between. The CDR3 here is CASSQFPPQADNEQFF. The CDR3 region has the DNA TGCGCCAGCAGCCAATTCCCCCCCCAGGCGGACAATGAGCAGTTCTTC.

This clonotype was recorded many times. The rearrangement uses TRBV11-2 and TRBJ2-1; 11 nucleotides match TRBD2. CDR3 length: 16 residues. Per the germline V gene, CDR1 is SGHAT and CDR2 is FQNNGV. With V trimmed by 4 bases and J by 8 bases, 10 bases remained unmatched. The DNA for the CDR3 is TGTGCCAGCAGCTCGTTACTAGCGGGAGTCGTCGATGAGCAGTTCTTC. Translating gives CASSSLLAGVVDEQFF.

The chain recombines TRBV28 with TRBJ1-5; D unresolved. This CDR3 is built from 12 residues. V dropped 7 bases and J dropped 4 bases, with 8 bases sitting between them. Germline assignment: CDR1 MDHEN and CDR2 SYDVKM. CDR3 amino acids: CASNQGNQPQHF. The CDR3 DNA sequence: TGTGCCAGCAATCAAGGGAATCAGCCCCAGCATTTT.

Note on this clonotype: A much larger clone sits a single nucleotide away, making a read error possible. V and J are TRBV4-3 and TRBJ2-5; no firm D call. CDR1 is LGHNA, CDR2 YSLEER, per germline. The V gene lost 1 base and the J gene lost 9 bases, with 12 bases spanning the gap. CDR3 length equals 13 residues. The chain's CDR3 is CASSQVIMAAQYF. DNA for the CDR3: TGCGCCAGCAGCCAAGTCATAATGGCGGCCCAGTACTTC.

This clonotype has just a few counts. This could be a read error, since a much larger clone is one nucleotide away. The CDR3 is CASSLEASAGELFF. In DNA form, the CDR3 reads TGTGCCAGCAGCTTGGAGGCGAGTGCCGGGGAGCTGTTTTTT. V gene TRBV5-5 combines with J gene TRBJ2-2; D remains ambiguous. The CDR3 runs 14 residues. The germline V and J ends were trimmed by 0 bases and 6 bases, with 9 bases remaining between them. Germline CDR1 SGHKS, CDR2 YYEKEE (reference sequence).

On this clonotype itself: Mismatch with germline at one junction end may stem from a read error. The rearrangement links TRBV29-1 to TRBJ2-7, with D tentatively TRBD2 (6 bases). This CDR3 is built from 12 residues. Germline lookup yields CDR1 SQVTM and CDR2 ANQGSEA. CDR3: CSVTSTSYEQYF. The DNA of the CDR3 is TGTAGCGTTACTAGCACCTCCTACGAGCAGTACTTT.

Remarks on this clonotype: Likely a read error: the CDR3 ends without its conserved phenylalanine or tryptophan. It is unclear where the CDR3 begins or ends on the DNA, so no DNA is shown, and the CDR3 is as TCRdb lists it. The chain has TRBV29-1 and TRBJ2-1; no check of the table's D call, TRBD2, against the DNA was made. The CDR3 region is 13 residues in length, termini included. Germline V lookup: CDR1 SQVTM, CDR2 ANQGSEA. CDR3 in amino acids: CSTGLAGATEQLI.

Concerning this clonotype itself: At one boundary the junction diverges from the germline segment, which might be a read error. The rearrangement joins TRBV10-3 to TRBJ1-1, with 7 bases lining up with TRBD1. CDR3 length: 13 residues. CDR1 ENHRY and CDR2 SYGVKD come from the germline V gene. The CDR3 DNA sequence: TGTGCCATCAGGGCCAGGGGGAACAGTGAAGCTTTCTTT. This gives the protein CAIRARGNSEAFF.

Regarding this clonotype: The conserved final phenylalanine or tryptophan is absent from the CDR3, which likely points to a read error. The DNA is left out, because the CDR3 cannot be placed on it with certainty; the CDR3 is given as TCRdb lists it. This chain connects TRBV4-1 to TRBJ2-3; TRBD2, the table's D call, lacks a check against the DNA. The CDR3 is 18 amino acids long, termini counted. Germline V gene data show CDR1 as MGHRA and CDR2 as YSYEKL. The CDR3 sequence is CANSQTIALAGVTDTQYL.

The chain is built from TRBV29-1 and TRBJ2-1, with TRBD2 matching 8 bases. The CDR3 extends over 15 amino acids. Losses at the gene ends were 1 base for V and 5 bases for J; bases not matched to a gene: 7. Germline V gives CDR1 SQVTM, CDR2 ANQGSEA. CDR3 sequence (DNA): TGCAGCGTTGAAGGGAAGCGGGGGCTTGACAATGAGCAGTTCTTC. Encoded protein: CSVEGKRGLDNEQFF.